What follows are 11 T cell receptor beta chains derived from one specimen sequenced in a study of shared T cell receptors in the human thymus. This table comes from immunoSEQ multiplex PCR, and its TCRdb copy is limited to in-frame clones, with some not included. This sample carries about 380,000 clones, 95% of them seen once, and the ten largest clones take approximately 0.02%. The sequenced sample consisted of thymocytes. All receptors come from a human donor.

J is TRBJ2-5 and V is TRBV11-2, with TRBD2 matching 11 bases. The CDR3 runs to 17 residues. V was clipped by 3 bases and J by 5 bases; unmatched bases: 11. Germline lookup yields CDR1 SGHAT and CDR2 FQNNGV. CDR3 in DNA: TGTGCCAGCAGCTTGCTAGCGGGAGGTACAGGAGGGGAGACCCAGTACTTC. Amino acid sequence: CASSLLAGGTGGETQYF.

The chain combines TRBV27 with TRBJ1-2; possible D gene TRBD1, 6 bases. In germline, CDR1 is MNHEY, CDR2 SMNVEV (reference sequence). This CDR3 has 16 residues. V was pared by 5 bases and J by 3 bases, with 19 bases between. CDR3 residues: CASSRGHTGAYYGYTF. As DNA, the CDR3 is TGTGCCAGCAGTAGGGGACACACCGGGGCCTACTATGGCTACACCTTC.

CDR3 in amino acids: CASSLRTHWYGYTF. The CDR3 nucleotides are TGTGCCAGCAGCTTAAGGACACACTGGTATGGCTACACCTTC. The genes are TRBV7-9 and TRBJ1-2; TRBD1 is a possible D gene (5 bases). The germline CDR1 and CDR2 sequences are SEHNR and FQNEAQ (reference sequence). The V end lost 2 bases, the J end lost 5 bases, and 12 bases lay between the germline ends. CDR3 length: 14 residues.

This chain links TRBV6-1 with TRBJ1-5, with TRBD1 as a possible D gene (5 bases). Germline CDR1 is MNHNS and CDR2 is SASEGT. With 4 bases removed from V and 1 base from J, the gap between germline ends came to 14 bases. The CDR3 spans 16 residues. Here the CDR3 reads CASSGGRDLSNQPQHF. The CDR3 region has the DNA TGTGCCAGCAGTGGGGGGAGGGATCTGAGCAATCAGCCCCAGCATTTT.

This chain connects TRBV5-1 to TRBJ2-5; D may be TRBD1 or TRBD2 (5 bases each). With 3 bases removed from V and 3 bases from J, the gap between germline ends came to 15 bases. This CDR3 comprises 15 residues. The germline V gene has CDR1 SGHRS and CDR2 YFSETQ. The DNA of the CDR3 is TGCGCCAGCAGCTCTCCGGGGCCCCAAAAAGAGACCCAGTACTTC. Protein product: CASSSPGPQKETQYF.

The rearrangement links TRBV6-6 to TRBJ2-7; 8 nucleotides line up with TRBD1. The length of the CDR3 is 12 residues. Germline V lookup: CDR1 MNHNY, CDR2 SVGAGI (reference sequence). The junction had 2 bases not matched to a gene; V was cut back by 8 bases and J by 2 bases. The CDR3 sequence is CASGTGPYEQYF. CDR3 DNA: TGTGCCAGCGGGACAGGCCCCTACGAGCAGTACTTC.

V is TRBV7-9 and J is TRBJ2-7; possibly TRBD1 for D (6 bases). The V gene lost 4 bases and the J gene lost 2 bases, with 21 bases spanning the gap. In germline, CDR1 is SEHNR, CDR2 FQNEAQ (reference sequence). CDR3 size: 17 residues. CDR3 coding DNA: TGTGCCAGCAGCTCAAACAGGGACCCACTTTCGACCTACGAGCAGTACTTC. It is translated as CASSSNRDPLSTYEQYF. The full variable domain, with the rest looked up from reference TRBV7-9 and TRBJ2-7, is DTGVSQNPRHKITKRGQNVTFRCDPISEHNRLYWYRQTLGQGPEFLTYFQNEAQLEKSRLLSDRFSAERPKGSFSTLEIQRTEQGDSAMYLCASSSNRDPLSTYEQYFGPGTRLTVT.

Comment on this clone: One end of the junction is discordant with germline, which a read error may explain. The chain couples TRBV2 to TRBJ2-7; D tentatively reads TRBD1 or TRBD2 (5 bases each). CDR3 size: 10 residues. Per germline, CDR1 SNHLY and CDR2 FYNNEI. CDR3: CASTGDRGTF. The CDR3 DNA reads TGTGCCAGCACCGGGGACCGAGGGACGTTC.

V is TRBV27 and J is TRBJ1-5, with TRBD1 identical over 7 bases. This CDR3 has 15 amino acids. Germline V CDR1 and CDR2: MNHEY, SMNVEV (reference sequence). V trimming: 2 bases; J trimming: 1 base; junction bases outside the gene matches: 2. CDR3 sequence reads: CASSLQTGSNQPQHF. The CDR3 nucleotides read TGTGCCAGCAGTTTACAGACAGGGAGCAATCAGCCCCAGCATTTT.

About this clone: Other DNA sequences within the sample encode an identical CDR3. The rearrangement links TRBV28 to TRBJ1-2; tentatively, D is TRBD1 (5 bases). There are 13 residues in the CDR3. V was shortened by 2 bases and J by 2 bases, with 6 bases between the two germline ends. Germline V gives CDR1 MDHEN, CDR2 SYDVKM. As DNA, the CDR3 is TGTGCCAGCAGTTTAGGGGCGAACTATGGCTACACCTTC. Translated: CASSLGANYGYTF.

V and J are TRBV5-4 and TRBJ2-7; D is ambiguous. Germline V gives CDR1 SGHNT, CDR2 YYREEE (reference sequence). The CDR3 runs to 13 residues. V lost 2 bases, J lost 2 bases, and 8 bases lay in between. The CDR3 region is CASSFKAPYEQYF. CDR3 in DNA: TGTGCCAGCAGCTTCAAAGCACCCTACGAGCAGTACTTC.